This is a list of T cell receptor beta chains from one sample in a study of human T cells and chemical hapten exposure. In TCRdb, the RACE reads were re-called with MiXCR into one record per CDR3 protein. The profile covers tens of thousands of distinct CDR3 sequences, with 10% appearing a single time and roughly 1.5% taken by the ten largest. The source material was whole blood, sampled in connection with sensitization to the hapten diphenylcyclopropenone (DPC). All receptors derive from a woman aged 45-59 years with alopecia areata. Some clones in this sample may be carry-over from other donors' samples. The CDR3 runs from the conserved cysteine through the conserved F or W. A D gene is named only where the DNA matches it firmly. The size entry is marked missing in some rows and otherwise reads once, few, many or a size class.

v_gene	d_gene	j_gene	abundance	CDR3aa	CDR3nt
TRBV20-1	.	TRBJ2-7	.	CSASPPRIPYEQYF	TGCAGTGCTAGTCCGCCCCGCATACCTTACGAGCAGTACTTC
TRBV24-1	.	TRBJ2-1	many	CATTSGSLRNEQFF	TGTGCCACCACGAGCGGAAGCTTAAGGAATGAGCAGTTCTTC
TRBV18	.	TRBJ1-2	.	CASSPIRGEGYTF	TGTGCCAGCTCACCCATCCGGGGCGAGGGCTACACCTTC
TRBV28	TRBD2	TRBJ2-7	.	CASRAGGSEQYF	TGTGCCAGCAGAGCGGGGGGCTCCGAGCAGTACTTC
TRBV6-2/TRBV6-3	.	TRBJ2-1	.	CASNQGGPWGQFF	TGTGCCAGCAACCAAGGAGGGCCTTGGGGGCAGTTCTTC
TRBV7-6	.	TRBJ2-5	.	CASSLVGGGVRETQYF	TGTGCCAGCAGCTTAGTGGGCGGCGGGGTCCGAGAGACCCAGTACTTC
TRBV18	TRBD1	TRBJ1-1	.	CASSRGQAGRSTEAFF	TGTGCCAGCTCCCGAGGACAGGCCGGTCGGAGCACTGAAGCTTTCTTT
TRBV28	TRBD1	TRBJ2-2	.	CASSLYGTATNTGELFF	TGTGCCAGCAGTTTATACGGGACAGCCACAAACACCGGGGAGCTGTTTTTT
TRBV11-1	TRBD1	TRBJ1-3	few	CASTVGQGPGNTIYF	TGTGCCAGCACCGTTGGACAGGGCCCTGGAAACACCATATATTTT
TRBV29-1	.	TRBJ2-3	.	CSVEDGGAGTDTQYF	TGCAGCGTTGAAGATGGAGGAGCGGGCACAGATACGCAGTATTTT
TRBV6-5	TRBD2	TRBJ2-1	few	CASSPLAGGRGRAMNEQFF	TGTGCCAGCAGTCCACTAGCTGGGGGGAGGGGAAGGGCCATGAATGAGCAGTTCTTC
TRBV4-2	.	TRBJ2-2	few	CASKRRADTGELFF	TGTGCCAGCAAGAGAAGGGCCGACACCGGGGAGCTGTTTTTT
TRBV3-1	.	TRBJ2-7	few	CASSQRTPYEQYF	TGTGCCAGCAGCCAGCGGACACCCTACGAGCAGTACTTC
TRBV7-9	.	TRBJ2-2	few	CASTPLANTGELFF	TGTGCCAGCACCCCGTTGGCGAACACCGGGGAGCTGTTTTTT
TRBV18	TRBD1	TRBJ2-7	many	CASSPETGAIYEQYF	TGTGCCAGCTCACCAGAGACAGGGGCAATCTACGAGCAGTACTTC
TRBV9	.	TRBJ2-3	.	CASSVASGTDTQYF	TGTGCCAGCAGCGTAGCTTCCGGCACAGATACGCAGTATTTT
TRBV28	TRBD2	TRBJ2-2	.	CASSPRGSGTGELFF	TGTGCCAGCAGCCCTCGCGGGAGTGGTACCGGGGAGCTGTTTTTT
TRBV20-1	.	TRBJ2-2	.	CSARDRGELFF	TGCAGTGCTAGAGATCGCGGGGAGCTGTTTTTT
TRBV29-1	TRBD2	TRBJ2-1	many	CSVEDSSGRAEQFF	TGCAGCGTTGAAGATTCTAGCGGGAGAGCGGAGCAGTTCTTC
TRBV9	TRBD1	TRBJ2-7	few	CASSVGTGSNEQYF	TGTGCCAGCAGCGTAGGGACAGGGTCCAACGAGCAGTACTTC
TRBV12-3/TRBV12-4	.	TRBJ1-5	few	CASSLGAGAQPQHF	TGTGCCAGCAGTTTGGGGGCTGGCGCTCAGCCCCAGCATTTT
TRBV27	TRBD2	TRBJ2-7	few	CASRGRGGEQYF	TGTGCCAGCAGAGGGCGGGGGGGCGAGCAGTACTTC